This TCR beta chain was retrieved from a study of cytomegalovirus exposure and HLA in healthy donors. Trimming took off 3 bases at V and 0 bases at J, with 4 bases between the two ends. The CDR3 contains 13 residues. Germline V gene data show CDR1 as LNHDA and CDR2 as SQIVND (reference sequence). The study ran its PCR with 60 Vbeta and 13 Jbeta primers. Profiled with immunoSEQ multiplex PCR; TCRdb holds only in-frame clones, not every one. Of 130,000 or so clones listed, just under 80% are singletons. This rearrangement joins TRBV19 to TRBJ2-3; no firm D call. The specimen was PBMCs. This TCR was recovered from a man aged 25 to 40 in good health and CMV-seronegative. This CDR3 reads CASSMTSTDTQYF. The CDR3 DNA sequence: TGTGCCAGTAGTATGACTAGCACAGATACGCAGTATTTT.